Listed below are T cell receptor beta chains from one sample, sequenced in a study of CD8+ T cells in alopecia areata. Method: immunoSEQ multiplex PCR; TCRdb's copy keeps in-frame clones and lacks some. Of some 200,000 clones in the sample, roughly three fifths were seen once. The specimen comprised CD4+ T cells sorted from blood, sampled at week 4, from a patient treated with tofacitinib. The receptors shown here come from a human donor with alopecia areata. CDR3s include the opening cysteine and the closing phenylalanine or tryptophan. Fields, in order: clone size, J gene, V gene, D gene, CDR3 protein, CDR3 DNA. D genes are given only for firm matches. A clone size is listed for some rows: how often the clone was seen (once, few, many), or a class if it is expanded.

>-|TRBJ2-5|TRBV5-4|TRBD1
CASSPLWTGGFQETQYF
TGTGCCAGCAGCCCCCTGTGGACAGGGGGTTTCCAAGAGACCCAGTACTTC
>once|TRBJ1-6|TRBV30|-
CAWSRGIARVRSPLHF
TGTGCCTGGAGTCGTGGAATAGCGAGGGTTCGGTCACCCCTCCACTTT
>-|TRBJ2-7|TRBV28|-
CASSPREKEQYF
TGTGCCAGCAGCCCCAGGGAAAAGGAGCAGTACTTC
>few|TRBJ1-2|TRBV9|-
CASSASYGYTF
TGTGCCAGCAGCGCGAGTTATGGCTACACCTTC
>-|TRBJ1-4|TRBV6-1|-
CASSLVIF
TGTGCCAGCAGCCTCGTGATTTTT
>-|TRBJ2-7|TRBV28|-
CASSSQDQGTIDRQYF
TGTGCCAGCAGCTCTCAGGACCAGGGGACGATCGATCGGCAGTACTTC
>-|TRBJ1-6|TRBV9|-
CASSVAMDSPLHF
TGTGCCAGCAGCGTAGCGATGGATTCACCCCTCCACTTT
>few|TRBJ1-2|TRBV4-1|TRBD1
CASSRVGWQGADGYTF
TGCGCCAGCAGCCGGGTGGGGTGGCAGGGGGCTGATGGCTACACCTTC
>-|TRBJ2-5|TRBV15|TRBD1
CATSRDRGQGAKETQYF
TGTGCCACCAGCAGAGATCGGGGACAGGGGGCTAAAGAGACCCAGTACTTC
>few|TRBJ2-7|TRBV28|TRBD2
CASTGLAGIEQYF
TGTGCCAGCACTGGACTAGCGGGGATCGAGCAGTACTTC